These T cell receptor beta chains were read from a single sample in a study of T-cell reconstitution after alpha-beta-depleted transplantation in children. TCRdb redid the calling of the PCR reads with MiXCR, one entry per CDR3 protein. The sample has some 240,000 distinct CDR3 sequences, 9.7% seen once. The source material was PBMCs from the stem cell graft donor, sampled from the stem cell graft. These receptor sequences come from a human donor who donated a stem cell graft to a child with SCID. The CDR3 runs from the conserved cysteine through the conserved F or W. Fields, in order: J gene, D gene, clone size, CDR3 length, V gene, CDR3 DNA, CDR3 protein. The D gene is left open where the match is weak. A clone size is listed for some rows: how often the clone was seen (once, few, many), or a class if it is expanded.

TRBJ2-7 | TRBD1 | many | 15 | TRBV5-1 | TGCGCCAGCAGCTGGGGGACAGCCCCGGACTACGAGCAGTACTTC | CASSWGTAPDYEQYF
TRBJ2-3 | NA | many | 12 | TRBV6-6 | TGTGCCAGCAGTTACTCGCGTGATACGCAGTATTTT | CASSYSRDTQYF
TRBJ2-5 | NA | many | 16 | TRBV5-5 | TGTGCCAGCAGCTCGAGGGGACATTTGTACCAAGAGACCCAGTACTTC | CASSSRGHLYQETQYF
TRBJ1-1 | NA | many | 13 | TRBV6-5 | TGTGCCAGCAGTTACAGGCGGAACACTGAAGCTTTCTTT | CASSYRRNTEAFF
TRBJ1-1 | TRBD1 | many | 15 | TRBV27 | TGTGCCAGCAGTTTATCGAAAGGGGGCTACACTGAAGCTTTCTTT | CASSLSKGGYTEAFF
TRBJ2-1 | NA | many | 14 | TRBV5-1 | TGCGCCAGCAGCGTTCAGGGGGAGGACAATGAGCAGTTCTTC | CASSVQGEDNEQFF
TRBJ2-1 | NA | few | 15 | TRBV10-3 | TGTGCCATCAATACGGGGAGTGGCACCTACAATGAGCAGTTCTTC | CAINTGSGTYNEQFF
TRBJ2-5 | NA | NA | 16 | TRBV11-2 | TGTGCCAGCAAACCCCTCCTGGACAACGCCCAGGGGACCCACTACTTC | CASKPLLDNAQGTHYF
TRBJ1-2 | NA | many | 17 | TRBV7-2 | TGTGCCAGCAGATCCTCCAGGGGAACGGTCAGGGCTGAAGGCTACACCTTC | CASRSSRGTVRAEGYTF
TRBJ2-2 | NA | many | 10 | TRBV29-1 | TGCAGCGTCCTCACCGGGGAGCTGTTTTTT | CSVLTGELFF
TRBJ1-4 | TRBD1 | many | 13 | TRBV28 | TGTGCCACACACAGGGGGAAAAGTGAAAAACTGTTTTTT | CATHRGKSEKLFF
TRBJ2-7 | NA | many | 15 | TRBV4-3 | TGCGCCAGCAGCCAAGATTCCGGCTGGTCCTACGAGCAGTACTTC | CASSQDSGWSYEQYF
TRBJ2-5 | NA | many | 15 | TRBV12-3/TRBV12-4 | TGTGCCAGCAGCCCCGGGCCGAACCCAGGGGAGACCCAGTACTTC | CASSPGPNPGETQYF
TRBJ1-4 | NA | many | 15 | TRBV5-1 | TGCGCCAGCAGCTTGGAGGCATTGACCGCCGAAAAACTGTTTTTT | CASSLEALTAEKLFF
TRBJ2-7 | TRBD2 | many | 15 | TRBV5-6 | TGTGCCAGCAGCTTGTCGCCTAGCGGCGGTGGCGAGCAGTACTTC | CASSLSPSGGGEQYF
TRBJ2-5 | NA | NA | 13 | TRBV7-6 | TGTGCCAGCAGCACCGGCCGTCAGGAGACCCAGTACTTC | CASSTGRQETQYF
TRBJ2-3 | NA | many | 14 | TRBV27 | TGTGCCAGCAGTTTCCCGGGCAGGACAGATACGCAGTATTTT | CASSFPGRTDTQYF
TRBJ2-7 | NA | many | 14 | TRBV5-1 | TGCGCCAGCAGCACATACAGGGGAGGCCTCGGGCAGTACTTC | CASSTYRGGLGQYF
TRBJ2-7 | TRBD1 | many | 19 | TRBV14 | TGTGCCAGCAGCAAGACAGGGGGCACCCAATCCTCTAGCTTATACGAGCAGTACTTC | CASSKTGGTQSSSLYEQYF
TRBJ1-2 | TRBD1 | few | 15 | TRBV7-9 | TGTGCCAGCAGCTTAGGGGACAGGGCCTCCTATGGCTACACCTTC | CASSLGDRASYGYTF
TRBJ2-7 | NA | NA | 15 | TRBV20-1 | TGCAGTGCGGATGACAGGTCCGGGAGCTCCTACGAGCAGTACTTC | CSADDRSGSSYEQYF
TRBJ1-3 | NA | many | 18 | TRBV7-2 | TGTGCCAGCAGCAAACGGGCTACTCTGGGTCTCTCTGGAAACACCATATATTTT | CASSKRATLGLSGNTIYF
TRBJ1-2 | NA | many | 12 | TRBV5-1 | TGCGCCAGCAGCTTGGACGCCTCTGGCTACACCTTC | CASSLDASGYTF
TRBJ1-1 | TRBD1 | many | 15 | TRBV5-1 | TGCGCCAGCAGGTCCGGGACAGGGCTTGGCACTGAAGCTTTCTTT | CASRSGTGLGTEAFF
TRBJ2-2 | NA | many | 15 | TRBV5-1 | TGCGCCAGCAGCTCCGGGACATCGAACACCGGGGAGCTGTTTTTT | CASSSGTSNTGELFF
TRBJ2-1 | NA | many | 13 | TRBV5-1 | TGCGCCAGCAGCTGGGGCCAAAACAATGAGCAGTTCTTC | CASSWGQNNEQFF
TRBJ1-4 | NA | few | 16 | TRBV7-6 | TGTGCCAGCAGCTTAGCGCTAAGAGCGGCGGACGAAAAACTGTTTTTT | CASSLALRAADEKLFF